One sample yielded the 19 T cell receptor beta chains listed below, sequenced in a study of T cell responses to AZD1222 COVID-19 vaccine. Sequenced by immunoSEQ multiplex PCR; TCRdb stores in-frame clones only, minus some. The sample lists 95,000 or so clones, approximately 90% occurring once. The specimen comprised peripheral blood, sampled 28 days after the second AZD1222 dose. The source of these receptors is an adult who received the AZD1222 COVID-19 vaccine.

In its sample, this clone was seen a few times. The V and J genes are TRBV5-1 and TRBJ2-3; 10 positions match TRBD1. This CDR3 spans 15 amino acids. After removal of 2 bases from V and 4 bases from J, the junction contained 4 bases not matched to a gene. Germline CDR1 is SGHRS and CDR2 is YFSETQ. This chain's CDR3 is CASSFIGTGADTQYF. Written as DNA, the CDR3 is TGCGCCAGCAGCTTTATCGGGACAGGGGCAGATACGCAGTATTTT.

This chain uses TRBV19 with TRBJ1-4; D remains ambiguous. This CDR3 spans 15 amino acids. V was cut by 3 bases and J by 5 bases, with 13 bases left in between. The germline CDR1 and CDR2 sequences are LNHDA and SQIVND (reference sequence). The CDR3 protein is CASSILTAGNEKLFF. The CDR3 nucleotides read TGTGCCAGTAGTATCCTCACAGCCGGCAATGAAAAACTGTTTTTT.

The rearrangement joins TRBV4-3 to TRBJ2-7; 10 bases match TRBD2. The CDR3 length is 15 residues. V was pared by 0 bases and J by 7 bases, with 6 bases of the junction left unmatched. From germline, CDR1 is LGHNA and CDR2 YSLEER. The CDR3 coding sequence is TGCGCCAGCAGCCAAGATCGGCTAGCGGGAGATGAGCAGTACTTC. This encodes CASSQDRLAGDEQYF.

The gene calls are TRBV6-6 and TRBJ1-2; no definite D call. This CDR3 spans 12 amino acids. V lost 5 bases to trimming and J lost 14 bases, with 18 bases between them. Germline values: CDR1 MNHNY, CDR2 SVGAGI (reference sequence). CDR3 sequence reads: CASSPGPGRFTF. CDR3 bases: TGTGCCAGCAGTCCAGGCCCCGGGAGGTTTACCTTC.

The V and J genes are TRBV27 and TRBJ2-2, with D perhaps matching TRBD1 (6 bases). V lost 7 bases, J lost 1 base, and 7 bases lay in between. The CDR3 has 13 residues. Germline values: CDR1 MNHEY, CDR2 SMNVEV (reference sequence). The CDR3 spells CASKGQNTGELFF. CDR3 bases: TGTGCCAGCAAGGGACAGAACACCGGGGAGCTGTTTTTT.

The chain has TRBV7-8 and TRBJ1-4, with 9 bases aligning to TRBD1. J lost 0 bases, V lost 5 bases, and 7 bases had no gene match. Germline V gene lookup returns CDR1 SGHVS and CDR2 FQNEAQ. This CDR3 spans 17 amino acids. The CDR3 spells CASSQTRTGATNEKLFF. The DNA of the CDR3 is TGTGCCAGCAGCCAGACCCGGACAGGGGCAACTAATGAAAAACTGTTTTTT.

The V gene is TRBV3-1 (or the pseudogene TRBV3-2), the J gene TRBJ2-1, with D possibly matching TRBD1 (7 bases). This CDR3 is built from 18 residues. The V gene lost 0 bases and the J gene lost 3 bases, with 18 bases spanning the gap. The germline V gene encodes CDR1 LGHDT and CDR2 YNNKEL (reference sequence). The chain's CDR3 is CASSQEELAGGYYNEQFF. CDR3 bases: TGTGCCAGCAGCCAAGAAGAGTTGGCAGGGGGGTACTACAATGAGCAGTTCTTC.

The V gene is TRBV4-1, the J gene TRBJ2-7; 7 positions agree with TRBD1. In germline, CDR1 is MGHRA, CDR2 YSYEKL. The CDR3 loop spans 18 amino acids. J lost 3 bases, V lost 2 bases, and 16 bases had no gene match. CDR3 loop: CASSQSLRVVGQLYEQYF. DNA for the CDR3: TGCGCCAGCAGCCAAAGCCTAAGGGTGGTGGGACAGCTCTACGAGCAGTACTTC.

This clone was found a few times. J is TRBJ1-3 and V is TRBV19; D gene ambiguous. Trimming removed 10 bases from V and 0 bases from J, with 13 bases in between. The CDR3 consists of 14 residues. Germline CDR1 reads LNHDA; CDR2 reads SQIVND (reference sequence). The CDR3: CATGRLVSGNTIYF. In DNA, the CDR3 is TGTGCCACCGGCAGGTTGGTCTCTGGAAACACCATATATTTT.

The gene calls are TRBV2 and TRBJ1-5; possibly TRBD1 for D (5 bases). This CDR3 has 15 amino acids. Between the trimmed V and J ends, which lost 6 bases and 2 bases, there was a span of 14 bases. Germline V gene sequence: CDR1 SNHLY, CDR2 FYNNEI. The CDR3 here is CASRGNTQGNQPQHF. The CDR3 DNA is TGTGCCAGCAGAGGGAACACACAGGGCAATCAGCCCCAGCATTTT.

V and J are TRBV5-1 and TRBJ2-2; 7 positions match TRBD2. V dropped 0 bases and J dropped 5; count of bases not matched to a gene: 4. CDR1 SGHRS and CDR2 YFSETQ come from the germline V gene. The CDR3 is made up of 15 amino acids. For the CDR3, the DNA is TGCGCCAGCAGCTTGGCCGGGGAGGGGACCGGGGAGCTGTTTTTT. Translated: CASSLAGEGTGELFF.

The rearrangement links TRBV29-1 to TRBJ1-1; tentatively, D is TRBD1 (6 bases). The CDR3 is 11 amino acids. The germline V and J ends were trimmed by 4 bases and 7 bases, with 10 bases remaining between them. Germline V gene data show CDR1 as SQVTM and CDR2 as ANQGSEA. For the CDR3, the DNA is TGCAGCGTTGGGGGGCCCTTTGAAGCTTTCTTT. It translates to CSVGGPFEAFF.

This clone has more than one count but fewer than ten. The chain carries TRBV5-6 and TRBJ1-2; TRBD1 might be the D (5 bases). This CDR3 spans 13 amino acids. Deletions cut 5 bases from V and 4 bases from J, with 12 bases between. Germline CDR1 and CDR2: SGHDT and YYEEEE. DNA for the CDR3: TGTGCCAGCAGAGTCCGGGACGGCTATGGCTACACCTTC. Protein sequence: CASRVRDGYGYTF. The whole variable domain, filled in from reference TRBV5-6 and TRBJ1-2, reads DAGVTQSPTHLIKTRGQQVTLRCSPKSGHDTVSWYQQALGQGPQFIFQYYEEEERQRGNFPDRFSGHQFPNYSSELNVNALLLGDSALYLCASRVRDGYGYTFGSGTRLTVV.

In DNA, the CDR3 is TGTGCCAGCAGTTCGACAGACACCGGGACTAGCGGGAGAGGTCCCTACGAGCAGTACTTC. It codes for CASSSTDTGTSGRGPYEQYF. The J gene is TRBJ2-7, the V gene TRBV6-2 or TRBV6-3; TRBD2 matches at 14 bases. In germline, CDR1 is MNHEY, CDR2 SVGEGT. The CDR3 runs to 20 residues. The V gene end was trimmed by 4 bases and the J gene end by 2 bases; junction bases not matched to a gene: 16.

The chain couples TRBV29-1 to TRBJ2-1, with 7 bases lining up with TRBD2. The CDR3 is 11 amino acids. V lost 7 bases and J lost 3; bases outside the gene matches: 0. CDR1 and CDR2 from the germline V gene are SQVTM and ANQGSEA. CDR3 nucleotide sequence: TGCAGCGGGGACTACTACAATGAGCAGTTCTTC. Its translation: CSGDYYNEQFF.

This clone was observed a single time. The chain links TRBV6-6 to TRBJ2-5; no clear D gene. The CDR3 covers 12 residues. Germline CDR1 MNHNY, CDR2 SVGAGI (reference sequence). Trimming took off 2 bases at V and 2 bases at J, with 3 bases between the two ends. The CDR3 reads CASSYGQETQYF. Here the CDR3 DNA reads TGTGCCAGCAGTTACGGGCAAGAGACCCAGTACTTC.

This rearrangement joins TRBV7-9 to TRBJ1-4; D is unresolved. The germline V and J ends were trimmed by 7 bases and 0 bases, with 15 bases remaining between them. This CDR3 is built from 16 residues. The germline gives CDR1 SEHNR, CDR2 FQNEAQ (reference sequence). CDR3 nucleotide sequence: TGTGCCAGCACCTCCCAACCACATGCAACTAATGAAAAACTGTTTTTT. Translation: CASTSQPHATNEKLFF. Together with reference TRBV7-9 and TRBJ1-4, the CDR3 gives the full variable domain: DTGVSQNPRHKITKRGQNVTFRCDPISEHNRLYWYRQTLGQGPEFLTYFQNEAQLEKSRLLSDRFSAERPKGSFSTLEIQRTEQGDSAMYLCASTSQPHATNEKLFFGSGTQLSVL.

V usage is TRBV18 and J usage is TRBJ1-1; a weak D match, TRBD1 (5 bases). Trimming stripped 3 bases from V and 5 bases from J, with 10 bases between. Germline CDR1 reads KGHSH; CDR2 reads LQKENI. The CDR3 totals 13 residues. The CDR3 nucleotides read TGTGCCAGCTCACCGGACATGGGGACTGAAGCTTTCTTT. Translated, it gives CASSPDMGTEAFF.

This clone was seen just once. This chain joins TRBV5-1 and TRBJ2-5; no clear D gene. Germline V lookup: CDR1 SGHRS, CDR2 YFSETQ. This CDR3 comprises 14 residues. The V end lost 0 bases, the J end lost 5 bases, and 11 bases lay between the germline ends. For the CDR3, the DNA is TGCGCCAGCAGCTTGGTTTGGGGTCGGGAGACCCAGTACTTC. Translated, it gives CASSLVWGRETQYF.